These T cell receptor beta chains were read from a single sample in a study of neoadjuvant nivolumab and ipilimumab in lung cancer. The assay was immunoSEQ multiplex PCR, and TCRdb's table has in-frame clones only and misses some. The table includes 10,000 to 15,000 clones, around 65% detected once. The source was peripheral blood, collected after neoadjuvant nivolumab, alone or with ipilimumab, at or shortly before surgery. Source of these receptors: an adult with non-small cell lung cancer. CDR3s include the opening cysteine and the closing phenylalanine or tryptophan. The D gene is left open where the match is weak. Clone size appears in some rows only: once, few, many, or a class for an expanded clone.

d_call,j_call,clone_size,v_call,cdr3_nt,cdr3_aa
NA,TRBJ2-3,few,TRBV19,TGTGCCAGTACAGGAGATACGCAGTATTTT,CASTGDTQYF
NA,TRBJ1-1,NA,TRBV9,TGTGCCAGCAGCGAAATCCCGGACACTGAAGCTTTCTTT,CASSEIPDTEAFF
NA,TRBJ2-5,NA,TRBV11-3,TGTGCCAGCACCACCAGTGAGTGGGGAGGAGAGACCCAGTACTTC,CASTTSEWGGETQYF
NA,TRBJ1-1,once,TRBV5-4,TGTGCCAGCAGCTTGTCAGCTACCCCCGCGGACACTGAAGCTTTCTTT,CASSLSATPADTEAFF
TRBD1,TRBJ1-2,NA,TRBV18,TGTGCCAGCTCACCGTCGGGACAGGGTCCCTATGGCTACACCTTC,CASSPSGQGPYGYTF
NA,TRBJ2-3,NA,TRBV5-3,TGTGCCAGAAGCTTTGGCCTAGCCAGAGGGGCAGATACGCAGTATTTT,CARSFGLARGADTQYF
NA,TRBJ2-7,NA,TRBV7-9,TGTGCCAGCAGCCACCAGGGGCGCGCCTACGAGCAGTACTTC,CASSHQGRAYEQYF
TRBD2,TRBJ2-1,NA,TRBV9,TGTGCCAGCAGCCTCGGACTAGCGGGAACGTACAATGAGCAGTTCTTC,CASSLGLAGTYNEQFF
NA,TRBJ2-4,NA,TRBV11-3,TGTGCCAGCAGCTTAGGAGGGGATCCAAACATTCAGTACTTC,CASSLGGDPNIQYF
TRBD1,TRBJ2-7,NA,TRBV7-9,TGTGCCAGCAGCCCGGGACAGGGTCGGTACTTC,CASSPGQGRYF
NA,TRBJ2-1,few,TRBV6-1,TGTGCCAGCAGTCGTAGCCCGTCTAGTGGTGAGCAGTTCTTC,CASSRSPSSGEQFF
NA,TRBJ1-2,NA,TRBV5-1,TGCGCCAGCAGCTTATATGACTATGGCTACACCTTC,CASSLYDYGYTF
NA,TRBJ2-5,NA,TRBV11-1,TGTGCCAGCAGCCCCGGGGCACTTCCAGAGACCCAGTACTTC,CASSPGALPETQYF
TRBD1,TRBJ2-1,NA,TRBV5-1,TGCGCCAGCTTCGGGGATGGGACAGGTTACAATGAGCAGTTCTTC,CASFGDGTGYNEQFF
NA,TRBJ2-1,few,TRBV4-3,TGCGCCAGCAGCCAAGAGGTCGGAGTCTCCTACAATGAGCAGTTCTTC,CASSQEVGVSYNEQFF
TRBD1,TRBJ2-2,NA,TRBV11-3,TGTGCCAGCAGATCTCGGACAGGGTTGTCCGGGGAGCTGTTTTTT,CASRSRTGLSGELFF
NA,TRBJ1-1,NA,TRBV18,TGTGCCAGCTCACCACAGACACAAAACACTGAAGCTTTCTTT,CASSPQTQNTEAFF
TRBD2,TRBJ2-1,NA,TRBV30,TGTGCCTGGAGAGGACTAGCGGGATACAATGAGCAGTTCTTC,CAWRGLAGYNEQFF
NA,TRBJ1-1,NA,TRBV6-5,TGTGCCAGCAGTTACGGCAGGGGCACTGAAGCTTTCTTT,CASSYGRGTEAFF
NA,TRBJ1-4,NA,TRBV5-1,TGCGCCAGCAGCTTGGCCGGACGGATCCTTAATGAAAAACTGTTTTTT,CASSLAGRILNEKLFF
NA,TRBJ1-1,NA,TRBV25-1,TGTGCCAGCAGTCCCTGGAACACTGAAGCTTTCTTT,CASSPWNTEAFF
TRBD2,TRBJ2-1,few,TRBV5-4,TGTGCCAGCAGCTTGAGTCTAGCGGGAGGAGAGGGTGAGCAGTTCTTC,CASSLSLAGGEGEQFF
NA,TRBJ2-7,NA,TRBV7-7,TGTGCTAGCAGCTTAGTCCCGTCCGCGACCCACGGCCCCTACGAGCAGTACTTC,CASSLVPSATHGPYEQYF
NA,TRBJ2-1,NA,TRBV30,TGTGCCTGGAGTGGGAACCACAGGAATGAGCAGTTCTTC,CAWSGNHRNEQFF
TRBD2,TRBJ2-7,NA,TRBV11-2,TGTGCCAGCAGCTCGACCTTGACTAGCGGTTCCTACGAGCAGTACTTC,CASSSTLTSGSYEQYF
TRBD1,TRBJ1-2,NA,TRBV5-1,TGCGCCAGCAGCTCTGGACAGGGAGCCAACTATGGCTACACCTTC,CASSSGQGANYGYTF
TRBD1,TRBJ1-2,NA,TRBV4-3,TGCGCCAGCAGCCAAGTTCACAGGGGGGCTGGCTATGGCTACACCTTC,CASSQVHRGAGYGYTF
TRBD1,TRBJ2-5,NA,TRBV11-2,TGTGCCAGCAGCTTGGGACAGGGGGAGACCCAGTACTTC,CASSLGQGETQYF
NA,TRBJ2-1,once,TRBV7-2,TGTGCCAGCAGCTTAGACGGGGCCGGTCAGTGGGATGAGCAGTTCTTC,CASSLDGAGQWDEQFF
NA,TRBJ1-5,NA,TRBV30,TGTGCCTGGAGTGTCCTCAGACGACAGAGGGAGGGCATGACCCAGCATTTT,CAWSVLRRQREGMTQHF
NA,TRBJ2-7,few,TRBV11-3,TGTGCCAGCAGCCCCGCCCCAGGGACCTACGAGCAGTACTTC,CASSPAPGTYEQYF
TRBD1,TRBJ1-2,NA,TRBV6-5,TGTGCCAGCAGCAGGACAGGGGGTATTAGAAATGGCTACACCTTC,CASSRTGGIRNGYTF
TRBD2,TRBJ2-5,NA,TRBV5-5,TGTGCCAGCAGCTGGCGGGGGTTAGGGGAGACCCAGTACTTC,CASSWRGLGETQYF
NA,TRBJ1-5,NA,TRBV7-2,TGTGCCAGCAGCTTAGTTGGAGGGCGCGGTCAGCCCCAGCATTTT,CASSLVGGRGQPQHF